Listed below are T cell receptor beta chains from one sample, sequenced in a study of cytomegalovirus exposure and HLA in healthy donors. Profiled with immunoSEQ multiplex PCR; TCRdb holds only in-frame clones, not every one. The table lists more than 85,000 clones, around 74% of them singletons. Sequenced material: PBMCs. The origin of the receptors is a man younger than 40 in good health and CMV-seropositive. Both conserved end residues are part of each CDR3.

V,CDR3
TRBV19,CASGVLDSRNTEAFF
TRBV7-9,CSSSSLGQGPYPNTEAFF
TRBV7-3,CASSLTSGGYNEQFF
TRBV29-1,CSVGRDSSPGELFF
TRBV19,CASRSRGALYF
TRBV6-5,CASSADRVEGNTIYF
TRBV30,CAWSAQQGTGGYTF
TRBV6-1,CASMGRGSNQPQHF
TRBV18,CASSPAQGWNEQYF
TRBV27,CASSSQGGDNQPQHF
TRBV28,CASSLFQVKETQYF
TRBV6-1,CASRRLAGGNNEQFF
TRBV19,CASSRPGSSRSTEAFF
TRBV5-6,CASSYRVRYSPLHF
TRBV30,CAWSVRGDSGGYTF
TRBV19,CASKGIGTDSPLHF
TRBV6-1,CAGQLRTGADTQYF
TRBV11-1,CASSPLGWGADTQYF
TRBV6-1,CASSETPTSQGTEAFF
TRBV7-2,CASSQRQKSYEQYF
TRBV5-1,CASSPDSRGNTEAFF
TRBV13,CASSSKPQGWELFF
TRBV18,CASSPDRGSPLHF
TRBV4-3,CASSQRRQGRGSPLHF
TRBV30,CAWRDSSYNEQFF
TRBV11-2,CASSLVGGPSYEQYF
TRBV7-9,CASSPPVSTYEQYF
TRBV6-5,CASSYSGGQDTQYF
TRBV30,CAWSLGAANQPQHF
TRBV4-2,CASSQDLISGGAVYEQYF
TRBV6-4,CASRTTSDTDTQYF
TRBV4-1,CASSMTGELQPQHF
TRBV2,CASSETGGDEKLFF
TRBV30,CAWREQGNQPQHF
TRBV6-1,CASRDTLAKNIQYF
TRBV11-2,CASSHGIGGTQETQYF
TRBV9,CASSRSGGTNQPQHF
TRBV7-6,CASSLGWDTGSVGFTDTQYF
TRBV29-1,CSVEDQQGNAFF
TRBV5-8,CASSLIRGRTGELFF
TRBV5-6,CASSSDPGQGAYEQYF
TRBV11-1,CASQGNQGGSYEQYF
TRBV4-3,CASSHGTGHEKLFF
TRBV2,CASVGHFNEKLFF
TRBV5-6,CASSVTDYEQYF
TRBV25-1,CASSESRGTDTQYF
TRBV4-3,CASSQGAQGILNTEAFF
TRBV9,CASSDDRGNPGANVLTF
TRBV29-1,CSVLRGPNTEAFF
TRBV2,CASSEDGNQPQHF
TRBV7-7,CASSLAAADTQYF
TRBV28,CASSLGQGVGTGELFF
TRBV5-1,CASSSGQGNYGYTF
TRBV30,CACTRTRLTYEQYF
TRBV5-6,CASRSTGGDTEAFF
TRBV4-3,CASSQSPGANVLTF
TRBV30,CAWSPGQGGRNEQFF
TRBV28,CASSPRGGAYPQSSQYF
TRBV11-2,CASSLDRVNTIYF
TRBV7-7,CASSQGQTNTGELFF